The subject of this entry is one T cell receptor (beta chain). What it binds is not known. Assay: immunoSEQ multiplex PCR; the TCRdb copy retains only in-frame clones and omits some. The sample consists of some 56,000 clones, around 97% of them appearing once. There are 14 residues in the CDR3. Germline V gene sequence: CDR1 PRHDT, CDR2 FYEKMQ (reference sequence). With 5 bases clipped from V and 10 bases from J, the junction kept 13 bases outside the gene matches. The data were taken from a study of siplizumab effects on memory and regulatory T cells. General study results and limits: There appeared to be greater diversity in naive T cells than in memory cells, and naive T cells seemed major contributors to the alloresponse. Where siplizumab was present, mappable alloreactive CD4+ clones averaged 68.8% Treg-derived, compared with 25% to 30% in controls. There were only a minor fraction of alloreactive clones that mapped to unstimulated subsets.

The clonotype comes from a human donor in good health. Sequenced input: naive CD8+ T cells sorted from blood. The chain links TRBV13 to TRBJ1-1, with 7 bases fitting TRBD1. The CDR3 nucleotides read TGTGCCAGCAGCCCAGGGACAGAAGGGTATGGAGCTTTCTTT. Encoded protein: CASSPGTEGYGAFF.